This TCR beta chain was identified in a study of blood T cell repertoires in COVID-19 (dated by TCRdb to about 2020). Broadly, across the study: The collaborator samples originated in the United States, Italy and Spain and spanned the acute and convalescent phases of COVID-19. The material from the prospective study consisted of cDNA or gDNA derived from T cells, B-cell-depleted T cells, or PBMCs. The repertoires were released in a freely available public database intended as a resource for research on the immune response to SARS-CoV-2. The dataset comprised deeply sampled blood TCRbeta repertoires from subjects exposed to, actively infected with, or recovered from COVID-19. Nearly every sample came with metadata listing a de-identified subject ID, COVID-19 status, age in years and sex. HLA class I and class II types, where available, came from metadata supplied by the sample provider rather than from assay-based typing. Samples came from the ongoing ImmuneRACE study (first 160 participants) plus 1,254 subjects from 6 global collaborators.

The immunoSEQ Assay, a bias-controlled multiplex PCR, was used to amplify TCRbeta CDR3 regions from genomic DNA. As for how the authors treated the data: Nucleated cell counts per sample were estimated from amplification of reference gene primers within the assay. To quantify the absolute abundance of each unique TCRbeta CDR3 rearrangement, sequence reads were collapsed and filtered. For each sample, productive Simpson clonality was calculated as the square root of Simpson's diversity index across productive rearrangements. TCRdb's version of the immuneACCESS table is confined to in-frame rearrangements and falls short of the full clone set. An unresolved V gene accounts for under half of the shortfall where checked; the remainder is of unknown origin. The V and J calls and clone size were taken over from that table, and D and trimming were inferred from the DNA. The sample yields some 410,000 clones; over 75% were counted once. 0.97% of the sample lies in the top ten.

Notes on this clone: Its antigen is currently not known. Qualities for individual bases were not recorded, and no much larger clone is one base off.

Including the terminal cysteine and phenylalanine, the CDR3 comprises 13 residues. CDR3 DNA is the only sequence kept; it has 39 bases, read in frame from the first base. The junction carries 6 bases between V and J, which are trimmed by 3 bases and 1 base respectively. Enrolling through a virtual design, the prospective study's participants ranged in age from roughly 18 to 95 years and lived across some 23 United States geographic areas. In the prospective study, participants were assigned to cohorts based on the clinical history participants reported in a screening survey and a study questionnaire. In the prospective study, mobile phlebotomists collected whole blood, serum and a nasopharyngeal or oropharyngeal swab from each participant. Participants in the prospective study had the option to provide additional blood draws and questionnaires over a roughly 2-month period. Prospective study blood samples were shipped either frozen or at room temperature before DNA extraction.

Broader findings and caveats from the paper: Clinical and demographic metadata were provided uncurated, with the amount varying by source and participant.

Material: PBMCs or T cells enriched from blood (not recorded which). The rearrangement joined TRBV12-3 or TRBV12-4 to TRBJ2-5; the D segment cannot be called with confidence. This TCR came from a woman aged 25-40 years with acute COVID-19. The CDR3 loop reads CASSFYGQETQYF. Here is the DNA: TGTGCCAGCAGTTTTTACGGCCAAGAGACCCAGTACTTC.